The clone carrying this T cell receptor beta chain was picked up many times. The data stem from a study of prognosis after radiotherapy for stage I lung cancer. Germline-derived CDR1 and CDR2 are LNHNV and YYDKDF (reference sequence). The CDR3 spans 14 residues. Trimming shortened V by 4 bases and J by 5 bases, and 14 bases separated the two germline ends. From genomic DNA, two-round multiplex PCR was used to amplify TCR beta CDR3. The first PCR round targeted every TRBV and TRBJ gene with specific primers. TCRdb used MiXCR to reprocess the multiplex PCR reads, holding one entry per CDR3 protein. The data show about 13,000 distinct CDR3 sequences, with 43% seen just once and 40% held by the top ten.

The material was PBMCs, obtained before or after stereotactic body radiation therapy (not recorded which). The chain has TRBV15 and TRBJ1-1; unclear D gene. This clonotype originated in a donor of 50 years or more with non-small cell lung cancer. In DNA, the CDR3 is TGTGCCACCAGCAAGAGGACGTCGAGGACTGAAGCTTTCTTT. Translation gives CATSKRTSRTEAFF. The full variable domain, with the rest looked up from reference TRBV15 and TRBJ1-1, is DAMVIQNPRYQVTQFGKPVTLSCSQTLNHNVMYWYQQKSSQAPKLLFHYYDKDFNNEADTPDNFQSRRPNTSFCFLDIRSPGLGDTAMYLCATSKRTSRTEAFFGQGTRLTVV.